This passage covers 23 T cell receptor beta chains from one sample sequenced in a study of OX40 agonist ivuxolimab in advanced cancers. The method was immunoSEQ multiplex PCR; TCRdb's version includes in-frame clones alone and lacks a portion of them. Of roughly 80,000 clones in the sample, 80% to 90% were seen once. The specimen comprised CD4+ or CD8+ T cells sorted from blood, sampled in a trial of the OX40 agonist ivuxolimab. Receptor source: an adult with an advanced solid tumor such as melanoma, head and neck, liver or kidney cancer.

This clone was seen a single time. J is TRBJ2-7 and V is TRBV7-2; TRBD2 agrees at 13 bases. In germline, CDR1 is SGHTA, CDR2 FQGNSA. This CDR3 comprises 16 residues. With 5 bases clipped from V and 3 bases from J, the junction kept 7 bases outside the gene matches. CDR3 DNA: TGTGCCAGCAGCCCCTCAGGACTAGCGGGAGACTACGAGCAGTACTTC. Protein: CASSPSGLAGDYEQYF.

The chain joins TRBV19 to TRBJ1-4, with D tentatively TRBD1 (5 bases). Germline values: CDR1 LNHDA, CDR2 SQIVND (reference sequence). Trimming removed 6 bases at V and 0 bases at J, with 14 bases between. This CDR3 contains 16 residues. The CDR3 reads CASRTTVFATNEKLFF. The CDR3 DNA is TGTGCCAGTAGGACGACAGTTTTTGCAACTAATGAAAAACTGTTTTTT. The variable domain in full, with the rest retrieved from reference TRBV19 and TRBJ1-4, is DGGITQSPKYLFRKEGQNVTLSCEQNLNHDAMYWYRQDPGQGLRLIYYSQIVNDFQKGDIAEGYSVSREKKESFPLTVTSAQKNPTAFYLCASRTTVFATNEKLFFGSGTQLSVL.

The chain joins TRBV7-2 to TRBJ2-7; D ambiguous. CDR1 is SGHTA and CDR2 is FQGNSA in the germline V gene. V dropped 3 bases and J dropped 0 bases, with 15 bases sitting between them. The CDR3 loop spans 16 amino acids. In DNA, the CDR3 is TGTGCCAGCAGCTTCCCCCTCGGGCGGCGCTCCTACGAGCAGTACTTC. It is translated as CASSFPLGRRSYEQYF.

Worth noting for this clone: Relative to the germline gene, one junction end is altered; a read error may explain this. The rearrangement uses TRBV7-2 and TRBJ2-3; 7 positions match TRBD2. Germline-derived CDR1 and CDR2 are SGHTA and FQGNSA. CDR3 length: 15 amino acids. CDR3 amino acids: CASSLTGGSIDTQYF. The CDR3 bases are TGTGCCAGCAGCTTAACTGGCGGGAGCATAGATACGCAGTATTTT.

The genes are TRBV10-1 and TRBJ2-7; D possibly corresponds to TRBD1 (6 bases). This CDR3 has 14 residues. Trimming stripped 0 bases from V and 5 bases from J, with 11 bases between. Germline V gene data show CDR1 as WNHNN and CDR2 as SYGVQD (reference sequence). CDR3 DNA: TGCGCCAGCAGTGAGTCGAGGGGGTTCCACGAGCAGTACTTC. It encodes CASSESRGFHEQYF.

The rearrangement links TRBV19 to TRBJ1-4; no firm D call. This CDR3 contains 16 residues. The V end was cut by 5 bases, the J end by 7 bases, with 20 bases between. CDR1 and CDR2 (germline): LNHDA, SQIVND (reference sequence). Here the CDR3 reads CASSSSRPWGTEKLFF. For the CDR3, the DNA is TGTGCCAGTAGTTCCTCAAGACCGTGGGGTACTGAAAAACTGTTTTTT.

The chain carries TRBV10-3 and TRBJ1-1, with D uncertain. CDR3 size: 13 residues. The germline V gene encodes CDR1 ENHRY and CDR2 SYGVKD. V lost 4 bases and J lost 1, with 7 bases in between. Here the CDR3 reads CAISVKGNTEAFF. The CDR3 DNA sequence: TGTGCCATCAGTGTTAAGGGGAACACTGAAGCTTTCTTT.

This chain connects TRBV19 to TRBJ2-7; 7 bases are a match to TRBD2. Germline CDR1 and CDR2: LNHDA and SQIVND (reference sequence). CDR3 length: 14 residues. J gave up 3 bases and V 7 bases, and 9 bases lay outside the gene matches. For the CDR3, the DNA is TGTGCCAGTACCGCGTCTAGCGGAGGCTACGAGCAGTACTTC. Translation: CASTASSGGYEQYF.

Here the CDR3 DNA reads TGTGCCAGCAGCTTAGGTTTTGAGCAGTTCTTC. This codes for CASSLGFEQFF. V and J are TRBV7-2 and TRBJ2-1; no definite D call. This CDR3 has 11 amino acids. Germline loops: CDR1 SGHTA, CDR2 FQGNSA. The V and J ends lost 1 base and 9 bases respectively, with 4 bases between them. Looking up the rest from reference TRBV7-2 and TRBJ2-1 gives the full variable domain: GAGVSQSPSNKVTEKGKDVELRCDPISGHTALYWYRQSLGQGLEFLIYFQGNSAPDKSGLPSDRFSAERTGGSVSTLTIQRTQQEDSAVYLCASSLGFEQFFGPGTRLTVL.

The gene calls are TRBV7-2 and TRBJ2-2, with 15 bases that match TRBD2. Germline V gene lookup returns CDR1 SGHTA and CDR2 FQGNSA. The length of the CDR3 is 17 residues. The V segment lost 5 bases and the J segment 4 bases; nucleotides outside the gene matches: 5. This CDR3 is CASSAGLAGGGTGELFF. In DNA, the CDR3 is TGTGCCAGCAGCGCCGGACTAGCGGGAGGGGGCACCGGGGAGCTGTTTTTT.

CDR3 nucleotide sequence: TGCGCCAGCAGCTTGGAGGGCAGGGAGGGCACTGAAGCTTTCTTT. Its protein is CASSLEGREGTEAFF. The rearrangement joins TRBV5-1 to TRBJ1-1; D perhaps matches TRBD1 (5 bases). Germline CDR1 is SGHRS and CDR2 is YFSETQ. Trimming cost V 0 bases and J 4 bases, with 13 bases left between them. The CDR3 is made up of 15 amino acids.

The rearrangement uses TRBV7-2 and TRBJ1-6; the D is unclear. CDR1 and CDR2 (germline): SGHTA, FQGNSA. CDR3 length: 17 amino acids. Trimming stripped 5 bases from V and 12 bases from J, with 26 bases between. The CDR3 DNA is TGTGCCAGCAGCGATCCTGGTACAAGGTACACCGGTGGACCCCTCCACTTT. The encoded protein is CASSDPGTRYTGGPLHF.

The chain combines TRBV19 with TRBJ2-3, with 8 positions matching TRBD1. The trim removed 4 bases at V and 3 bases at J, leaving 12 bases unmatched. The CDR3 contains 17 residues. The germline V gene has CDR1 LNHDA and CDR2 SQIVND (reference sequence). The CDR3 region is CASSSPPGRGQTDTQYF. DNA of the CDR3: TGTGCCAGTAGTAGCCCTCCAGGCAGGGGGCAAACAGATACGCAGTATTTT. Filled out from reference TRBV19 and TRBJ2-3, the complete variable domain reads DGGITQSPKYLFRKEGQNVTLSCEQNLNHDAMYWYRQDPGQGLRLIYYSQIVNDFQKGDIAEGYSVSREKKESFPLTVTSAQKNPTAFYLCASSSPPGRGQTDTQYFGPGTRLTVL.

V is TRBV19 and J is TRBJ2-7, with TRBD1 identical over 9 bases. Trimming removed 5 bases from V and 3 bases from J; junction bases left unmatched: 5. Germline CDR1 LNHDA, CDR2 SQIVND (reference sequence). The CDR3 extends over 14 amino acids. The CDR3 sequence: CASSVGTGRYEQYF. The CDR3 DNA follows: TGTGCCAGTAGTGTCGGGACAGGGCGCTACGAGCAGTACTTC.

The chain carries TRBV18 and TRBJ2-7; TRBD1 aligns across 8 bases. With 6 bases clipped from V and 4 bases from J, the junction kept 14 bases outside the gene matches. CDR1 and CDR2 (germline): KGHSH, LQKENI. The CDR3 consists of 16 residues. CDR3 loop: CASSRYVTGVGYEQYF. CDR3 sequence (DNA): TGTGCCAGCTCCCGATACGTGACAGGGGTAGGGTACGAGCAGTACTTC.

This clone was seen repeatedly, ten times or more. The CDR3 loop reads CASSARRYEKLFF. The CDR3 nucleotides are TGCGCCAGCAGTGCCAGGCGATACGAAAAACTGTTTTTT. V is TRBV10-2 and J is TRBJ1-4; no reliable D call. This CDR3 region has 13 residues. CDR1 is WSHSY, CDR2 SAAADI, per germline. V lost 4 bases to trimming and J lost 8 bases, with 11 bases between them.

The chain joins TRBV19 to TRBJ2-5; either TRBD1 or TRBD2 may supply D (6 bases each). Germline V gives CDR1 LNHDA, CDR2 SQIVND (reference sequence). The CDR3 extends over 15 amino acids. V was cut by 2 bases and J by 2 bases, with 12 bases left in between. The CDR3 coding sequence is TGTGCCAGTAGTATAAATAGGGGGGTGCAAGAGACCCAGTACTTC. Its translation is CASSINRGVQETQYF.

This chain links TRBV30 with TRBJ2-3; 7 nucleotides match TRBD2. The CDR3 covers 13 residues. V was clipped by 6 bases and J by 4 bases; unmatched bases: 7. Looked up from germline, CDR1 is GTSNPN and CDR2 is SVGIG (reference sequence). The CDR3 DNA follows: TGTGCCTGCTTGGGCGGGAGTGCAGATACGCAGTATTTT. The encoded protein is CACLGGSADTQYF.

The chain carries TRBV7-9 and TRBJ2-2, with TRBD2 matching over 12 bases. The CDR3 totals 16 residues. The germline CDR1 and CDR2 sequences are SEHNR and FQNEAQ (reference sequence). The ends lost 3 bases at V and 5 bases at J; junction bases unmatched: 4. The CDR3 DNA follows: TGTGCCAGCAGCTTGACTAGCGGGGGTGGTACCGGGGAGCTGTTTTTT. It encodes CASSLTSGGGTGELFF.

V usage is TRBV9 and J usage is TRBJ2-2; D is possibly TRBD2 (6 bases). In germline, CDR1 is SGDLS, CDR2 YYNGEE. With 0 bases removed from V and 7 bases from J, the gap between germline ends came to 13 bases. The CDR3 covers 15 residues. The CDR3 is CASSVEIRGSGELFF. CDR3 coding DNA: TGTGCCAGCAGCGTAGAGATACGGGGGAGCGGGGAGCTGTTTTTT. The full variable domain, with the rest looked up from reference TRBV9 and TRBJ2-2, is DSGVTQTPKHLITATGQRVTLRCSPRSGDLSVYWYQQSLDQGLQFLIQYYNGEERAKGNILERFSAQQFPDLHSELNLSSLELGDSALYFCASSVEIRGSGELFFGEGSRLTVL.

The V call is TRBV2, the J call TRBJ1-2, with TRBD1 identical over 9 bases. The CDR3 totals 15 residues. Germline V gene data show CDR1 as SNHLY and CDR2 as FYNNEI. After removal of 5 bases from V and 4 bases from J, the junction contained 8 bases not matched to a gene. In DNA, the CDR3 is TGTGCCAGCAGTCCTGGACAGGGGCCGAGCTATGGCTACACCTTC. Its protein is CASSPGQGPSYGYTF. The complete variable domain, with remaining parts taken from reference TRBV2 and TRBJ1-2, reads EPEVTQTPSHQVTQMGQEVILRCVPISNHLYFYWYRQILGQKVEFLVSFYNNEISEKSEIFDDQFSVERPDGSNFTLKIRSTKLEDSAMYFCASSPGQGPSYGYTFGSGTRLTVV.

CDR3 DNA sequence: TGTGCCAGCAGTGACGTGGGTGGAATTGGTCCCGGGGAGCTGTTTTTT. It yields the protein CASSDVGGIGPGELFF. The rearrangement uses TRBV2 and TRBJ2-2; unclear D gene. The germline V and J ends were trimmed by 3 bases and 6 bases, with 17 bases remaining between them. Germline V gene sequence: CDR1 SNHLY, CDR2 FYNNEI. This CDR3 is 16 amino acids long.

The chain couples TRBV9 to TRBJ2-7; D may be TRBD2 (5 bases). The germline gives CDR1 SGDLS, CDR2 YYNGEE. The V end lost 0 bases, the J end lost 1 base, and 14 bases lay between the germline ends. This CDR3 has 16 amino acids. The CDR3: CASSVGPAASSYEQYF. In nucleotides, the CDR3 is TGTGCCAGCAGCGTAGGCCCAGCGGCCTCGTCCTACGAGCAGTACTTC.